This T cell receptor beta chain comes out of a study of cytomegalovirus exposure and HLA in healthy donors (TCRdb year 2017). As for the study more broadly: The 650 to 800 repertoires of the first cohort and the 110 or so validation repertoires were produced on the same platform, according to a later analysis. A separate validation cohort of some 130 different subjects was used in addition to the approximately 610-subject first cohort. The study was designed to test whether signatures of past pathogen exposure could be identified by cataloging public T cell receptors. High-throughput TCR immunosequencing, statistical association of individual TCRs with disease status, and machine learning were combined to predict cytomegalovirus infection status. The study at large found these results: A few of the identified cytomegalovirus-associated TCR beta chains were confirmed in vitro to be specific for cytomegalovirus antigens. Subsequent analysis determined that TCRs grouped into clusters in the first cohort also showed a tendency toward co-occurrence across the 90 to 150 validation repertoires, and approximately 94% of cluster scores exceeded 0. A total of 150 to 200 TCR beta chains were listed by the study as associated with cytomegalovirus. The validation cohort had no HLA typing available for a later analysis, so co-occurrence within that cohort was assessed over all 120 or so repertoires. According to the authors, the approach could potentially be generalized to other disease states and immunological phenotypes. Cytomegalovirus status was reported to be diagnosed by the classifier with high specificity and sensitivity in both the original and validation cohorts. Most TCR sequences were observed very rarely across donors, whereas some public TCRs were present in many individuals.

Separate from the roughly 650-subject first cohort, the validation cohort of more than 90 subjects was the group to which the donors belonged. The library relied on the immunoSEQ multiplex PCR assay. For the original study's pipeline: To diagnose cytomegalovirus status from the catalog of TCR beta chain sequences, a statistical classification framework was built. Sourced from immuneACCESS, this table was stored by TCRdb with only in-frame sequences that have V and J called. A share of the clones is absent; for the studies checked, an unresolved V gene accounts for under half, and the remainder has no known explanation. V and J calls and clone size come straight from that table; D and trimming were deduced from the DNA. This sample comprises 190,000 or so clones, approximately 84% of them detected only once. The ten largest clones capture 2.8% of the sample. In the case of this clone: The antigen it binds to is not known. Base qualities are not at hand, and no much larger clone is one base apart.

The sample was PBMCs. This receptor was identified in a woman aged 18-29 years in good health and CMV-seropositive.

The DNA sequence reads TGTGCCAGCAGCCCAACAGGGGGATCGTGGGGCTACACCTTC. Its coded protein is CASSPTGGSWGYTF. The rearranged chain carries TRBV7-9 and TRBJ1-2, with 8 bases aligning to TRBD1. The CDR3 sequence holds 14 residues, the cysteine and phenylalanine included. CDR3 DNA is the only sequence kept; it has 42 bases, read in frame from the first base. CDR1 and CDR2 (SEHNR, FQNEAQ) derive from the germline V gene (reference sequence). Germline trimming amounts to 5 bases on V and 8 bases on J, with 10 as the count of junction bases outside the gene matches.